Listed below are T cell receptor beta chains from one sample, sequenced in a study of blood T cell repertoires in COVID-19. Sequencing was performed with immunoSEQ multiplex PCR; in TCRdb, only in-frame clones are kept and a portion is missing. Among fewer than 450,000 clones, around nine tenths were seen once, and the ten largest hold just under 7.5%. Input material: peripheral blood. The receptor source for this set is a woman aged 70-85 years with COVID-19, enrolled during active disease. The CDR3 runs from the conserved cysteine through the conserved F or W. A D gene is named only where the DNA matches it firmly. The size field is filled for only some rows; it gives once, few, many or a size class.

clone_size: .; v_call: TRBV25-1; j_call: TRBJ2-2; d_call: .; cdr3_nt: TGTGCCAGCAGTGAATCACCCTTCGTGGCAGGGAGGACCGGGGAGCTGTTTTTT; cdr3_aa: CASSESPFVAGRTGELFF
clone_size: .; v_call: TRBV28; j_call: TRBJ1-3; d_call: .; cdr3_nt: TGTGCCAGCATCATCGGTTGGGCGGGAGGAAACACCATATATTTT; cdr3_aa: CASIIGWAGGNTIYF
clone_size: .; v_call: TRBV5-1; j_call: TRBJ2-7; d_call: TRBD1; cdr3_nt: TGCGCCAGCAGCTTCAGGGACAGGGGTTACGAGCAGTACTTC; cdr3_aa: CASSFRDRGYEQYF
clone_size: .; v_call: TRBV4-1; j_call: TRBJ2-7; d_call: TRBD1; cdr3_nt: TGCGCCAGCAGCCCCGCACCCGGGACAGGGCCCTACGAGCAGTACTTC; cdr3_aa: CASSPAPGTGPYEQYF
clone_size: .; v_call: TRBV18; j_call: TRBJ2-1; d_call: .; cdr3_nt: TGTGCCAGCTCACCACCGAGGGGGTCAGGGTATGAGCAGTTCTTC; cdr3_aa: CASSPPRGSGYEQFF
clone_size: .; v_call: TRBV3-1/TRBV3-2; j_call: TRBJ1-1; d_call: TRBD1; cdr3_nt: TGTGCCAGCAGTCCGGGACAGGGGGACACTGAAGCTTTCTTT; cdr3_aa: CASSPGQGDTEAFF
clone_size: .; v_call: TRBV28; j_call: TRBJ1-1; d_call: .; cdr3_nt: TGTGCCAGCAGTTTGGGCTCCTCGGAAGCTTTCTTT; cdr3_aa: CASSLGSSEAFF
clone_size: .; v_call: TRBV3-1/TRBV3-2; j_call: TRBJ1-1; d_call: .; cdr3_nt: TGTGCCAGCAGCCAAGGCACAGGCGATGAAGCTTTCTTT; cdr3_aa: CASSQGTGDEAFF
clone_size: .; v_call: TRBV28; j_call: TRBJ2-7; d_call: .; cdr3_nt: TGTGCCAGCAGTTTACCCAGCTACGAGCAGTACTTC; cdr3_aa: CASSLPSYEQYF
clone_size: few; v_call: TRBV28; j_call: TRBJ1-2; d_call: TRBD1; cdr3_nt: TGTGCCAGCGGTATACTCCGGACAGGGGGGTATGGCTACACCTTC; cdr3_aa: CASGILRTGGYGYTF
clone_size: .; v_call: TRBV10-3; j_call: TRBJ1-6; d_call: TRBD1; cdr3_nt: TGTGCCATCAGTGAGTCCCTTGGGACAGGGAATTCGGATTCACCCCTCCACTTT; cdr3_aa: CAISESLGTGNSDSPLHF
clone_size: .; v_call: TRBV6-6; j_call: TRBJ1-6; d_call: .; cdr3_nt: TGTGCCAGCAGTTACTCAGAGGGCTCGAATTCACCCCTCCACTTT; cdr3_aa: CASSYSEGSNSPLHF
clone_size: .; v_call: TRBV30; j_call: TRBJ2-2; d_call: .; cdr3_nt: TGTGCCTGGGAGAGGGGGAGGGAGCTGTTTTTT; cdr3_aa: CAWERGRELFF
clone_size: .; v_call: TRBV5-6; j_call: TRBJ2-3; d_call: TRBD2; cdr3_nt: TGTGCCAGCACCAGAGCCCCAGCGGGGGGATCAGATACGCAGTATTTT; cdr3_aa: CASTRAPAGGSDTQYF
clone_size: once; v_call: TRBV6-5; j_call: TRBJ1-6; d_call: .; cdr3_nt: TGTGCCAGCAGCCCCAGTGGGGGCGGTAATTCACCCCTCCACTTT; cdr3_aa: CASSPSGGGNSPLHF
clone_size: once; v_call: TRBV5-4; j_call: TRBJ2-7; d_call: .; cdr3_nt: TGTGCCAGCAGTTCGTCTAGCGCCGAGCAGTACTTC; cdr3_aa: CASSSSSAEQYF
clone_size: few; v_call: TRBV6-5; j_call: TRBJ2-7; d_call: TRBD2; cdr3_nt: TGTGCCAGCAGTTCCGGCGAGCGGGGGAGCCGGGGGCAGTACTTC; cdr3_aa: CASSSGERGSRGQYF
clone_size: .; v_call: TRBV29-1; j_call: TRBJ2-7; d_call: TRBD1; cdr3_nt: TGCAGCGTTGAAGGGGACAGGTCCCGATCCTACGAGCAGTACTTC; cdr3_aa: CSVEGDRSRSYEQYF
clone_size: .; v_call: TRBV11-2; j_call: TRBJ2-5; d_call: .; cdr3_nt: TGTGCCAGCAGACTTGACACAGAGACCCAGTACTTC; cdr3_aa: CASRLDTETQYF
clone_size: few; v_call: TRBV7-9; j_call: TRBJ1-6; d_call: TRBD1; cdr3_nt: TGTGCCAGCAGCCAGGACAGGGCTAATTCACCCCTCCACTTT; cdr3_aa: CASSQDRANSPLHF
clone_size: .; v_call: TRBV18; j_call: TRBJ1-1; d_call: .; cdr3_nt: TGTGCCAGCTCACCACCGGGGGGGATCATGAACACTGAAGCTTTCTTT; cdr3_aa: CASSPPGGIMNTEAFF
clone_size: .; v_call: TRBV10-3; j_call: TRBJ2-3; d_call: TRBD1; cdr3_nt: TGTGCCACGAACCCGGACAGGACAGATACGCAGTATTTT; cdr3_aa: CATNPDRTDTQYF
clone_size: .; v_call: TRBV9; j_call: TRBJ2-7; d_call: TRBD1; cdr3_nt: TGTGCCAGCAGCGCGACAGGGGCCTACGAGCAGTACTTC; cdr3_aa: CASSATGAYEQYF
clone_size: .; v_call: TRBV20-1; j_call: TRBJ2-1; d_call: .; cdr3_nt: TGCAGTGCTAGTGGGCCCTTAATGGGGGGAGCTTTCTATGAGCAGTTCTTC; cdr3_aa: CSASGPLMGGAFYEQFF
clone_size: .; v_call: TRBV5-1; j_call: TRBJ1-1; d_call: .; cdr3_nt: TGCGCCAGCAGCTTGGGGGCTCAAGGCAGGGGCGAAGCTTTCTTT; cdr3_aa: CASSLGAQGRGEAFF
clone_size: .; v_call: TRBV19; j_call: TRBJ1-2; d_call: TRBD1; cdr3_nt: TGTGCCAGTACTCTGGGGCAGGGGGACTATGGCTACACCTTC; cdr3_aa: CASTLGQGDYGYTF
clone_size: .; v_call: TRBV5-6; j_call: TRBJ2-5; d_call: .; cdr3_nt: TGTGCCAGCGAGGAAGCCGGGACACACCAAGAGACCCAGTACTTC; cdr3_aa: CASEEAGTHQETQYF
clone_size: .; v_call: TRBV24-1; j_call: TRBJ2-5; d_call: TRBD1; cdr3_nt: TGTGCCACCAGTGATTTGGGCAGGGGGCAAGAGACCCAGTACTTC; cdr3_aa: CATSDLGRGQETQYF
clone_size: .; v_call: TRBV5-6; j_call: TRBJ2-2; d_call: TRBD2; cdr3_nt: TGTGCCAGCACGACTAGCGTTCACACCGGGGAGCTGTTTTTT; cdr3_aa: CASTTSVHTGELFF
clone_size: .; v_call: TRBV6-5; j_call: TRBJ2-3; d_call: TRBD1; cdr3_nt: TGTGCCAGCAGTTACTCAGGACAGGGGGCGGCAGATACGCAGTATTTT; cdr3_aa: CASSYSGQGAADTQYF
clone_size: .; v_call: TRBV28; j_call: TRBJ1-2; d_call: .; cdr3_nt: TGTGCCAGCAGTTCACCTACGGGAGATTATGGCTACACCTTC; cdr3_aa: CASSSPTGDYGYTF
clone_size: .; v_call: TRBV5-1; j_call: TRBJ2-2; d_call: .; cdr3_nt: TGCGCCAGCAGCTTGGCAGGTACAACCGGGGAGCTGTTTTTT; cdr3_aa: CASSLAGTTGELFF
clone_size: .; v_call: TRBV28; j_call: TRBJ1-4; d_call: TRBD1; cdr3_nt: TGTGCCAGCAGTTTATTTTCGACAGGGCGAGAAAAACTGTTTTTT; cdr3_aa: CASSLFSTGREKLFF
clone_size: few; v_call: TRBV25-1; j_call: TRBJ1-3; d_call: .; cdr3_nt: .; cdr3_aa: CASSSSRIDSGNTIYF
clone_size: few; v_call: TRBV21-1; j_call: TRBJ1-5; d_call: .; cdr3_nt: TGTGCCAGCAGGACAGGGAAGTTGCCGCAGCCCCAGCATTTT; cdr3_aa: CASRTGKLPQPQHF
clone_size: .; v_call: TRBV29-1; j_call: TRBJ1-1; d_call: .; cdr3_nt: TGCAGCGCTGGGGGGATCAGAGAAGCTTTCTTT; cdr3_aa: CSAGGIREAFF
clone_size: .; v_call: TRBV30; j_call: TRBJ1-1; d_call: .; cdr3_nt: TGTGCCTGGAGTGGTATGAACACTGAAGCTTTCTTT; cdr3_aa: CAWSGMNTEAFF
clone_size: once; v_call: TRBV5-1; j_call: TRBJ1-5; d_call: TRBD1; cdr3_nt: TGCGCCAGCAGCTTGCAGGGGGGCAATCAGCCCCAGCATTTT; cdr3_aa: CASSLQGGNQPQHF
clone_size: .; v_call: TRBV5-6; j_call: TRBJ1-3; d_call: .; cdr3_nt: TGTGCCAGCAGCTCCTTACAGGGAGAATGGTTTGGAAACACCATATATTTT; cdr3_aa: CASSSLQGEWFGNTIYF
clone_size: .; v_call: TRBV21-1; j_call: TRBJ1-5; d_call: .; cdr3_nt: TGTGCCACCACAACGGGGGGTCGCGACAATCAGCCCCAGCATTTT; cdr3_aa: CATTTGGRDNQPQHF
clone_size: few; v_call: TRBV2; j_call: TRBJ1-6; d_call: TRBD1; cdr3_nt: TGTGCCAGCAGTGCCCACAGGGGAGATTCACCCCTCCACTTT; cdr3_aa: CASSAHRGDSPLHF
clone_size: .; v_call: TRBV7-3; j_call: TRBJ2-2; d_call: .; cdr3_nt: TGTGCCAGCAGCCTCACAGGGACCGCCGGGGAGCTGTTTTTT; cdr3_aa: CASSLTGTAGELFF
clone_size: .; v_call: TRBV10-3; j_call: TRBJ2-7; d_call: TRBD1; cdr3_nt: TGTGCCATCAGTGAGTCCCTTGGGGGGACAGGGGTTCTCGAGCAGTACTTC; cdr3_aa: CAISESLGGTGVLEQYF
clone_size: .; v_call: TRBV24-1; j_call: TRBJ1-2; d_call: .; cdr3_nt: TGTGCCACCAGTGATTCTCAGGGTATTGGCTACACCTTC; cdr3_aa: CATSDSQGIGYTF
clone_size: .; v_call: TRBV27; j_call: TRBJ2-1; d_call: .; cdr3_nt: TGTGCCAGCAGTTACACTAGCAGTACACCCTACAATGAGCAGTTCTTC; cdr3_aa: CASSYTSSTPYNEQFF
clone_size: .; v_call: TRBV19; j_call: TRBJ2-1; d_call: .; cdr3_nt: TGTGCCAGTAGTATGAATCAGGGCTTGAATGAGCAGTTCTTC; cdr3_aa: CASSMNQGLNEQFF
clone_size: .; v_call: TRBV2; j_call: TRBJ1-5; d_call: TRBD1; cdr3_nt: TGTGCCAGCAGTGAGAGGGACAGGGTGGGAGATCAGCCCCAGCATTTT; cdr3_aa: CASSERDRVGDQPQHF
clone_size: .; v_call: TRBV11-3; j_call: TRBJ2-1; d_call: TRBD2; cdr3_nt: TGTGCCAGCAGCTCGGAAGCGGGGGGGCCTGAAGAGCAGTTCTTC; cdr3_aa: CASSSEAGGPEEQFF
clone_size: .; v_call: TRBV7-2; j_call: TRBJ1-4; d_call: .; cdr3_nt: TGTGCCAGCAGCTACAGGGCAGCAACTAATGAAAAACTGTTTTTT; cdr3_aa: CASSYRAATNEKLFF
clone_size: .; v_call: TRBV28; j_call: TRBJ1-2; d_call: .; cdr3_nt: TGTGCCAGCAGTTTCATCCGGGAACCCTACTATGGCTACACCTTC; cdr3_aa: CASSFIREPYYGYTF
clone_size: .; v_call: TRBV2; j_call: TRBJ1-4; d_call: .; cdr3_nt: TGTGCCAGCAGTCGCCAGAATCTCTCTAATGAAAAACTGTTTTTT; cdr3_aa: CASSRQNLSNEKLFF
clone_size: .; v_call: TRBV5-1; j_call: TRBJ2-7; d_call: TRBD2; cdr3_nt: TGCGCCAGCAAAGGTCGGGGGGAGAGCTCCTACGAGCAGTACTTC; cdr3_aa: CASKGRGESSYEQYF
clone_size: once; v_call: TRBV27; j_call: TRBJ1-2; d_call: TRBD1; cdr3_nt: TGTGCCAGCAGTTCATACATAGGACAGGGGGGGAAAGGCTACACCTTC; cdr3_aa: CASSSYIGQGGKGYTF
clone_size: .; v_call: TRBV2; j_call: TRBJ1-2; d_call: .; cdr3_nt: TGTGCCAGCAGCGTTTGGGGGCCGGATGGCTACACCTTC; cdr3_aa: CASSVWGPDGYTF